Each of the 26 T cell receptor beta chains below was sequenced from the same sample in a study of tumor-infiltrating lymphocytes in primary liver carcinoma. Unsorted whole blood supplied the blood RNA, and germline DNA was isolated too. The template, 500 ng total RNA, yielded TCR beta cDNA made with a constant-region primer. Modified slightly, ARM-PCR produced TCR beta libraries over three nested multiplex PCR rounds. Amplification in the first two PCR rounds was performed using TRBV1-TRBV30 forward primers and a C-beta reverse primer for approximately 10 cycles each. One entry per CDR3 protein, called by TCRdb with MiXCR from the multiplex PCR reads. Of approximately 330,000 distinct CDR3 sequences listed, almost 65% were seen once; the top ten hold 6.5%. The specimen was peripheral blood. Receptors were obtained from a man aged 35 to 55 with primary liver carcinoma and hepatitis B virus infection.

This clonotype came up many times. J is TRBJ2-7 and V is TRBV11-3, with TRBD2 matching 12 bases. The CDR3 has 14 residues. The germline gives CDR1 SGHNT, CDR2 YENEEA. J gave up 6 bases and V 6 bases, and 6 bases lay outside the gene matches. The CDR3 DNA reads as TGTGCCAGCAGTCGCGGACTAGCGGGGAGCGAGCAGTACTTC. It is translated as CASSRGLAGSEQYF.

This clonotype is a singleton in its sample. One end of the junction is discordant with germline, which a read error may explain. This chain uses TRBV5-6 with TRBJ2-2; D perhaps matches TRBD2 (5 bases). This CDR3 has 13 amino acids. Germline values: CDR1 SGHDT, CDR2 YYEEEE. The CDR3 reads CASSLILTGEQFF. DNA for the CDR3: TGTGCCAGCAGCTTAATCCTCACCGGGGAGCAGTTTTTT.

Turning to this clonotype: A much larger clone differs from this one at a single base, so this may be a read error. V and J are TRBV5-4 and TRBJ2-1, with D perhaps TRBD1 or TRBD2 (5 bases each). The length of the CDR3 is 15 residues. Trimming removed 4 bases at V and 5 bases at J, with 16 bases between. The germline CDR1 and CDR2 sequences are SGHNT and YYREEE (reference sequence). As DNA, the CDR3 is TGTGCCAGCAGCAAACTGGGGCACGGGAACAATGAGCAGTTCTTC. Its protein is CASSKLGHGNNEQFF.

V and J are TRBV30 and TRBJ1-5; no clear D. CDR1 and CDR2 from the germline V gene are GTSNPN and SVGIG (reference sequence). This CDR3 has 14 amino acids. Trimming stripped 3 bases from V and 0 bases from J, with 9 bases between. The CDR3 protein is CAWRRPDSNQPQHF. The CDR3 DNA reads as TGTGCCTGGAGGAGGCCCGATAGCAATCAGCCCCAGCATTTT.

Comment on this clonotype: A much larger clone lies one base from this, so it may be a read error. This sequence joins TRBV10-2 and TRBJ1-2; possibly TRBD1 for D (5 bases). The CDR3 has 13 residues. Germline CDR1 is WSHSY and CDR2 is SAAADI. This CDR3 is CASCEEGWYGYTF. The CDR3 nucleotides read TGCGCCAGCTGTGAAGAGGGGTGGTATGGCTACACCTTC.

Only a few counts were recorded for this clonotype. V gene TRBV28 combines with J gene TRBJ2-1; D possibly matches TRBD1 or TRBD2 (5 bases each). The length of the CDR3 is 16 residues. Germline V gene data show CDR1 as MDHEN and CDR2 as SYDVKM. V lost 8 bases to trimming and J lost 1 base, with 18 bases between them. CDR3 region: CASQGEGPNSYNEQFF. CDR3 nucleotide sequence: TGTGCCAGCCAAGGAGAGGGACCCAATTCCTACAATGAGCAGTTCTTC. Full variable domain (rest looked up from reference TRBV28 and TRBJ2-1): DVKVTQSSRYLVKRTGEKVFLECVQDMDHENMFWYRQDPGLGLRLIYFSYDVKMKEKGDIPEGYSVSREKKERFSLILESASTNQTSMYLCASQGEGPNSYNEQFFGPGTRLTVL.

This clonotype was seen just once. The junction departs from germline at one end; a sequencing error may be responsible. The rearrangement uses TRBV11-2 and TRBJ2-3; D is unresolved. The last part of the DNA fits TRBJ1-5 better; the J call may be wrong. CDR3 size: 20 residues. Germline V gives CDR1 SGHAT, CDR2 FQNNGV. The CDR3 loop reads CASNLGRSHVLMGVTDTQHF. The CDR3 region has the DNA TGTGCCAGCAACTTAGGCCGTTCACACGTTCTGATGGGAGTAACAGATACGCAGCATTTT.

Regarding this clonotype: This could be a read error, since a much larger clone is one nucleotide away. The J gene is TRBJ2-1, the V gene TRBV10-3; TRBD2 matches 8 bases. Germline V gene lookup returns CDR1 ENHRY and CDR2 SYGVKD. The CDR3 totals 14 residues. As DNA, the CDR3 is TGTGCCTCCCAAGCGGGAGAGTCCTACAATGAGAAGTTCTTC. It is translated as CASQAGESYNEKFF.

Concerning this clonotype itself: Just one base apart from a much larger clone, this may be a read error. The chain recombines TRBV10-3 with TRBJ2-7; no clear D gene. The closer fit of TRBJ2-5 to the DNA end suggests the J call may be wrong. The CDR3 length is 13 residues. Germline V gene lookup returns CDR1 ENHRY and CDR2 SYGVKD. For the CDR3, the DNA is TGTGCCATCAGTGAAAGGTCGCAAGAGACCCAGTACTTC. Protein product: CAISERSQETQYF.

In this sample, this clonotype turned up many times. CDR3 sequence: CASGLAGVSNEQFF. As DNA, the CDR3 is TGTGCCAGCGGCCTAGCGGGAGTTAGCAATGAGCAGTTCTTC. The chain carries TRBV11-2 and TRBJ2-1; 10 nucleotides line up with TRBD2. CDR3 length: 14 amino acids. CDR1 SGHAT and CDR2 FQNNGV come from the germline V gene. V was clipped by 8 bases and J by 6 bases; unmatched bases: 7. The complete variable domain, with remaining parts taken from reference TRBV11-2 and TRBJ2-1, reads EAGVAQSPRYKIIEKRQSVAFWCNPISGHATLYWYQQILGQGPKLLIQFQNNGVVDDSQLPKDRFSAERLKGVDSTLKIQPAKLEDSAVYLCASGLAGVSNEQFFGPGTRLTVL.

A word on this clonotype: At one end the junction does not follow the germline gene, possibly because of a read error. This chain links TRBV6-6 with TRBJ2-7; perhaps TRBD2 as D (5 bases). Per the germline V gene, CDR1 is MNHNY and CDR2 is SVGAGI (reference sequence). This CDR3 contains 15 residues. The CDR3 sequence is CASSYSGKSTYERYF. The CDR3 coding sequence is TGTGCCAGCAGTTACTCCGGGAAATCTACCTACGAGCGGTACTTC.

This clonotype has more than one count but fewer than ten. CDR3 DNA sequence: TGTGCCAGCAGTTTTCTAGACTCCCATGAGCAGTTCTTC. This sequence encodes CASSFLDSHEQFF. The V and J genes are TRBV12-3 or TRBV12-4 and TRBJ2-1; D not resolved. This CDR3 is 13 amino acids long. Trimming pared 3 bases from V and 8 bases from J, leaving 11 bases between.

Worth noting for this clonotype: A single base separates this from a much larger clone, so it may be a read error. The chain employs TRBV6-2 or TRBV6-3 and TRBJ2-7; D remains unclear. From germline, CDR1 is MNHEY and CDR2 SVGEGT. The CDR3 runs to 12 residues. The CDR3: CVSSRSRNEQYF. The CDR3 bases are TGTGTCAGCAGCCGGTCCCGCAACGAGCAGTACTTC.

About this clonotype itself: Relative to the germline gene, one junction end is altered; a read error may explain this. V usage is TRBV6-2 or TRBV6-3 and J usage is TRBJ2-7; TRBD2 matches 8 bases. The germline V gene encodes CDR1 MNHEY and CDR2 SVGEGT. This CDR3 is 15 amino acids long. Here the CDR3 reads CASNYNWGGRNGQYF. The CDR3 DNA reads TGTGCCAGCAATTACAATTGGGGCGGGAGGAACGGGCAGTACTTC.

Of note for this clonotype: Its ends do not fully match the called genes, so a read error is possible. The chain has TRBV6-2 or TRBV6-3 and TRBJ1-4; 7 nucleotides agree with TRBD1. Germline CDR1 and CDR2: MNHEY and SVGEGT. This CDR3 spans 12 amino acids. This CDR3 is CANSLTGVIQSF. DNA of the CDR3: TGTGCCAACAGCTTAACAGGGGTGATCCAGTCTTTT.

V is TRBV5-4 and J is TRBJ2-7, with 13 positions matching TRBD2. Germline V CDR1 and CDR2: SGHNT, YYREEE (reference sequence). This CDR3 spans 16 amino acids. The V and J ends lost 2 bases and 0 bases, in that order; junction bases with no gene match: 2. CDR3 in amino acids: CASSFGTSGTSYEQYF. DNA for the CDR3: TGTGCCAGCAGCTTCGGGACTAGCGGGACCTCCTACGAGCAGTACTTC.

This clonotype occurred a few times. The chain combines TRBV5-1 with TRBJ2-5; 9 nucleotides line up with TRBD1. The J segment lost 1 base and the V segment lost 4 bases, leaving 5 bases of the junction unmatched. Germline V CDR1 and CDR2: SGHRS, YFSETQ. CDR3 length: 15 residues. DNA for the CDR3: TGCGCCAGCAGCCAGGGGACAGGGCCCCAAGAGACCCAGTACTTC. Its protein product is CASSQGTGPQETQYF.

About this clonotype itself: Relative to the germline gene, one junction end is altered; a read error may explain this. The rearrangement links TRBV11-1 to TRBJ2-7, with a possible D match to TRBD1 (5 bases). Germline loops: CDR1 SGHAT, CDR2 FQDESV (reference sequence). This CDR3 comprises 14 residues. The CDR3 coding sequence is TGTGCCTGCAGCTTAATTCAGGGATCCTACGAGCAGCACTTC. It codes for CACSLIQGSYEQHF. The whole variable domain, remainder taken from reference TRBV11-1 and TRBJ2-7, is EAEVAQSPRYKITEKSQAVAFWCDPISGHATLYWYRQILGQGPELLVQFQDESVVDDSQLPKDRFSAERLKGVDSTLKIQPAELGDSAMYLCACSLIQGSYEQHFGPGTRLTVT.

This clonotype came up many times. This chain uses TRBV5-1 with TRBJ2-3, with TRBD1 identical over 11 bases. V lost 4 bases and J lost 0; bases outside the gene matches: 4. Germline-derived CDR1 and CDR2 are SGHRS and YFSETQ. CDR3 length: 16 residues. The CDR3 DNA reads TGCGCCAGCAGCGGAGGACAGGGGGCTAGCACAGATACGCAGTATTTT. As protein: CASSGGQGASTDTQYF.

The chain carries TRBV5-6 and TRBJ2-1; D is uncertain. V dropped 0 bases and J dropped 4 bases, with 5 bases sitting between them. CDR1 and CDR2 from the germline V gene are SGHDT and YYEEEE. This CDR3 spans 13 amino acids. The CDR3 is CASSLVRYNEQFF. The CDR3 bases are TGTGCCAGCAGCTTGGTTCGTTACAATGAGCAGTTCTTC.

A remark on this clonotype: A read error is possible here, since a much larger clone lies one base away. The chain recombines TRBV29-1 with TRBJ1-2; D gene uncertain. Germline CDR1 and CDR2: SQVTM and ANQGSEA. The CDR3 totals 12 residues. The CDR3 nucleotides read TGCAGCGTCACCGGGGTAAACTGTGGCTACACCTTC. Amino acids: CSVTGVNCGYTF.

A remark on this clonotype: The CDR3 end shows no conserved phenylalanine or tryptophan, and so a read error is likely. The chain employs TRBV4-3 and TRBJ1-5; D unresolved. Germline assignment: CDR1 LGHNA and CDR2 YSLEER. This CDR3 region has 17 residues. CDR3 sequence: CASGHPIRDYSNQPQHS. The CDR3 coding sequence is TGCGCCAGCGGCCACCCAATTCGAGACTATAGCAATCAGCCCCAGCATTCT.

The CDR3 DNA reads TGCGCCAGCAGCCAAGACCACAACAGTGGGGGCTACACCTTC. Translated: CASSQDHNSGGYTF. The rearrangement joins TRBV4-1 to TRBJ1-2; D uncertain. CDR3 length: 14 amino acids. From germline, CDR1 is MGHRA and CDR2 YSYEKL. Between the trimmed V and J ends, which lost 0 bases and 8 bases, there was a span of 13 bases.

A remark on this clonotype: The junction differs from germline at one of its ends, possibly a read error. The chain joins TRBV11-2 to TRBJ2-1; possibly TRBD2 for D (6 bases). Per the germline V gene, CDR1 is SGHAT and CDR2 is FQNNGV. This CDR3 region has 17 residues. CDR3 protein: CASSLGASESLWNEHFF. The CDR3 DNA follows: TGTGCCAGCAGCTTAGGCGCTAGCGAGAGTTTGTGGAATGAGCACTTCTTC. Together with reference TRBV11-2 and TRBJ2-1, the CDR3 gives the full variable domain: EAGVAQSPRYKIIEKRQSVAFWCNPISGHATLYWYQQILGQGPKLLIQFQNNGVVDDSQLPKDRFSAERLKGVDSTLKIQPAKLEDSAVYLCASSLGASESLWNEHFFGPGTRLTVL.

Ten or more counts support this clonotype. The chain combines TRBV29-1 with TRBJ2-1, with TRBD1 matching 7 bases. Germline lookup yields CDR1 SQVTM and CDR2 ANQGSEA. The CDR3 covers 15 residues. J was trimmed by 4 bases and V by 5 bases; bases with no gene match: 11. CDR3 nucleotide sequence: TGCAGCGTTTGCTTCCGGGACAGACTATACAATGAGCAGTTCTTC. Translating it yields CSVCFRDRLYNEQFF.

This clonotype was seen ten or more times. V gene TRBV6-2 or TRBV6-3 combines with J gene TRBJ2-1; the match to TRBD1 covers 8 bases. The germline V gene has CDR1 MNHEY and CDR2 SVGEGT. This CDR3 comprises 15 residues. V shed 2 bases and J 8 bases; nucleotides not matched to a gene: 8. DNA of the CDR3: TGTGCCAGCAGTTACGCGGACAGGGAGAGCGATGAGCAGTTCTTC. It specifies CASSYADRESDEQFF.